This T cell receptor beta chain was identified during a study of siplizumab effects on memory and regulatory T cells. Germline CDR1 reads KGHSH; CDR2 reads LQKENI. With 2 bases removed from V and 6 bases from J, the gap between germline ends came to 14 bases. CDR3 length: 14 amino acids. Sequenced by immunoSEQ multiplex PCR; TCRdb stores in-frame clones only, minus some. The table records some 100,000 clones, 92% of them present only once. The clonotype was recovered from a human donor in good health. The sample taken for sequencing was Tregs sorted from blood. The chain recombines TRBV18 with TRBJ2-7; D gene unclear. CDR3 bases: TGTGCCAGCTCACCAGATAGTACGGGTATCGAGCAGTACTTC. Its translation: CASSPDSTGIEQYF.